The T cell receptor (beta chain) described here comes from a study of cytomegalovirus exposure and HLA in healthy donors. Whole-study context: Out of roughly 170 million T cells, an earlier analysis found more than 95 million unique TCR beta sequences in total.

A remark on this clone: Antigen: not known.

The ends were cut back, 0 bases at V and 1 base at J, with 22 bases in the middle. CDR3 length: 21 amino acids. The germline V gene has CDR1 LNHNV and CDR2 YYDKDF (reference sequence). Use of 60 Vbeta and 13 Jbeta primers characterized the PCR. Using immunoSEQ multiplex PCR, the repertoire was profiled, and TCRdb retains in-frame clones only, with some absent. Of around 160,000 clones detected, around four fifths appear once; the ten largest clones hold 1.5%. Study-level points and caveats: Later work showed greater clonal expansion in HLA-associated TCR beta chains than in equally common others. As confirmed in vitro, three CMV-associated chains were specific for CMV antigens. V- and J-gene trimming in TCR beta was tied to a missense DCLRE1C variant by an analysis performed later.

The chain is built from TRBV15 and TRBJ2-6, with D possibly matching TRBD1 (5 bases). This clonotype was sampled from a young woman in good health and CMV-seronegative. Input material: PBMCs. The CDR3 nucleotides are TGTGCCACCAGCAGAGATCTCAGGGCCGGAACATATCCTTCTGGGGCCAACGTCCTGACTTTC. This translates into CATSRDLRAGTYPSGANVLTF.